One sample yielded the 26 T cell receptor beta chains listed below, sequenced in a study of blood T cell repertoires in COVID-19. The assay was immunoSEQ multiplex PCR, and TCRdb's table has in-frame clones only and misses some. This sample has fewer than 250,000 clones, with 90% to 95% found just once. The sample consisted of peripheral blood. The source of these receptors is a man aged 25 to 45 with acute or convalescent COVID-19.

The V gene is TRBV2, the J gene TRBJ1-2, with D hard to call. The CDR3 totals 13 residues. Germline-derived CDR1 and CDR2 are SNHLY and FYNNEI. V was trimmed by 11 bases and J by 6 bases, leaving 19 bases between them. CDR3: CASKVDPRDGYTF. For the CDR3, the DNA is TGTGCCTCCAAGGTGGACCCGCGGGATGGCTACACCTTC.

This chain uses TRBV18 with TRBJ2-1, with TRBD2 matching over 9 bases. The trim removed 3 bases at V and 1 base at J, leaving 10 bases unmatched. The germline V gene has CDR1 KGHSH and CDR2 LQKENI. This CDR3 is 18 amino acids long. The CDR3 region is CASSPGLAGRVSYNEQFF. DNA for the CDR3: TGTGCCAGCTCACCGGGCCTAGCGGGAAGGGTGTCCTACAATGAGCAGTTCTTC.

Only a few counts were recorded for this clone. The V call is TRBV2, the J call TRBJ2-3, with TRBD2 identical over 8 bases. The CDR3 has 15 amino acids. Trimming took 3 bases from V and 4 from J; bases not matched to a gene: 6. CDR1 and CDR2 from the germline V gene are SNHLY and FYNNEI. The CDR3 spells CASSEGLGRADTQYF. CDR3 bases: TGTGCCAGCAGTGAGGGACTAGGGCGCGCAGATACGCAGTATTTT.

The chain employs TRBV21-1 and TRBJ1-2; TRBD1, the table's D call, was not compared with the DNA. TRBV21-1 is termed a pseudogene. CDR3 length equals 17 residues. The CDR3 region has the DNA TGTGCCAGCAGCCCATCCCGGGACAGTCGTGGGAACTATGGCTACACCTTC. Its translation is CASSPSRDSRGNYGYTF.

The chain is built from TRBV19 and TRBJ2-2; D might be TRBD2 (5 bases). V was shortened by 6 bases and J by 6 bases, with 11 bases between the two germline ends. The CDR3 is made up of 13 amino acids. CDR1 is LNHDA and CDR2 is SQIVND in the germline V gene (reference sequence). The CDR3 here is CASRGTRAGELFF. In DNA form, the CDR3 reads TGTGCCAGTAGGGGTACTAGAGCCGGGGAGCTGTTTTTT.

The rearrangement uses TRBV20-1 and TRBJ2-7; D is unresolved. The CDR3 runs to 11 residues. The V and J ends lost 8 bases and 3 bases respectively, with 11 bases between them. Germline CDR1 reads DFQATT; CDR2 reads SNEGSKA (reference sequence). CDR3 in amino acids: CSSPGLYEQYF. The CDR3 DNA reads TGCAGTTCTCCAGGCCTCTACGAGCAGTACTTC.

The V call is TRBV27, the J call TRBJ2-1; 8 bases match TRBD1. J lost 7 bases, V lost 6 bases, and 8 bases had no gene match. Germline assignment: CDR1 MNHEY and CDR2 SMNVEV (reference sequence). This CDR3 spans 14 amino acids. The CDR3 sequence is CASRLTGASNEQFF. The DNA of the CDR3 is TGTGCCAGCAGGTTGACAGGGGCCTCGAATGAGCAGTTCTTC.

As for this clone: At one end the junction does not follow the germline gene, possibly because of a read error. The CDR3 DNA is TGTGCTAGCAGCTTAGATCCGGGAGGCCACAATGAGCAGTTCTTC. Residues: CASSLDPGGHNEQFF. This chain joins TRBV7-7 and TRBJ2-1; 7 nucleotides match TRBD2. Per the germline V gene, CDR1 is SSHAT and CDR2 is FNYEAQ (reference sequence). This CDR3 has 15 residues.

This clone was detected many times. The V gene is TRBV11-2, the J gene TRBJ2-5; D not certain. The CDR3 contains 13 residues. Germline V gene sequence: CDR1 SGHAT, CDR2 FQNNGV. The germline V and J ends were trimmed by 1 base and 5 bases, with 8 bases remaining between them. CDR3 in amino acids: CASSLGGEETQYF. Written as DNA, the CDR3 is TGTGCCAGCAGCTTAGGAGGAGAGGAGACCCAGTACTTC.

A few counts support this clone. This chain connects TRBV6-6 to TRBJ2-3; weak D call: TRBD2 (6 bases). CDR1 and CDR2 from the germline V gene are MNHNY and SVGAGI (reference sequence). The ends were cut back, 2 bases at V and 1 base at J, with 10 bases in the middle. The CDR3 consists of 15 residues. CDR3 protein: CASSYQTRRTDTQYF. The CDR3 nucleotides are TGTGCCAGCAGTTACCAGACTAGGCGCACAGATACGCAGTATTTT.

As DNA, the CDR3 is TGTGCCAGCAGCTTCGGAAAGGGAACAGGTTCACCCCTCCACTTT. Protein: CASSFGKGTGSPLHF. The genes are TRBV5-4 and TRBJ1-6, with D possibly being TRBD1 (5 bases). The CDR3 is 15 amino acids. Trimming cost V 2 bases and J 9 bases, with 15 bases left between them. Germline V gene lookup returns CDR1 SGHNT and CDR2 YYREEE (reference sequence).

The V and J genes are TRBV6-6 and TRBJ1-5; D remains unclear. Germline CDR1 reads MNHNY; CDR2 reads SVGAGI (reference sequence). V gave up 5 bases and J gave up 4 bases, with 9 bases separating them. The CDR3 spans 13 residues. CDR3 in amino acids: CASSTWPNQPQHF. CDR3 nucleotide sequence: TGTGCCAGCAGTACCTGGCCGAATCAGCCCCAGCATTTT.

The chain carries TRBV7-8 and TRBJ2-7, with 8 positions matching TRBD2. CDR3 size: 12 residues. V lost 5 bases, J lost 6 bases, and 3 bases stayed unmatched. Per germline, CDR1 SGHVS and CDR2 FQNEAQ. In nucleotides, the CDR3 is TGTGCCAGCAGCCTACGGGGGGGCGAGCAGTACTTC. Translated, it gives CASSLRGGEQYF.

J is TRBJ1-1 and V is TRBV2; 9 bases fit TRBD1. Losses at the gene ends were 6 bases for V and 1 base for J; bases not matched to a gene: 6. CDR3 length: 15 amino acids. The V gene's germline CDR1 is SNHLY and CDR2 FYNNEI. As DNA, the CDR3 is TGTGCCAGCAGCCGGCTGGGACAGGGGAACACTGAAGCTTTCTTT. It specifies CASSRLGQGNTEAFF.

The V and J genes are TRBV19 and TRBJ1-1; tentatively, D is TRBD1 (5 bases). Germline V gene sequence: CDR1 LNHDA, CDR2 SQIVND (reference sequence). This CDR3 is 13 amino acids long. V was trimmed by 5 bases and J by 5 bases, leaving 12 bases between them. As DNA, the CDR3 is TGTGCCAGTAGTGCATCAGGGAAAACTGAAGCTTTCTTT. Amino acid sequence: CASSASGKTEAFF.

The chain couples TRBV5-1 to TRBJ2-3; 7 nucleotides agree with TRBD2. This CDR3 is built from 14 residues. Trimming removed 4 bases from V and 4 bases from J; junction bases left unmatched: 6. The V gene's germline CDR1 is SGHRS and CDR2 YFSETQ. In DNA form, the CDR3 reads TGCGCCAGCAGCGAGGTGGGAGGGGCAGATACGCAGTATTTT. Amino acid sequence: CASSEVGGADTQYF.

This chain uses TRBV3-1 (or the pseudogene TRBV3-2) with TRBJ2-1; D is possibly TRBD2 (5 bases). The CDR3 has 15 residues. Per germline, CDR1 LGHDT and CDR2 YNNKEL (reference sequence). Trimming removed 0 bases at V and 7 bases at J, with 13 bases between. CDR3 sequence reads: CASSQEVALKNEQFF. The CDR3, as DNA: TGTGCCAGCAGCCAAGAAGTAGCGCTCAAAAATGAGCAGTTCTTC.

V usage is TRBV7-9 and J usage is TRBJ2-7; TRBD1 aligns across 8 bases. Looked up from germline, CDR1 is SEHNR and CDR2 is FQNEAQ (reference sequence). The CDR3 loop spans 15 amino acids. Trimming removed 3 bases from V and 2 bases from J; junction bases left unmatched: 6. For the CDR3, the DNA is TGTGCCAGCAGCTTTGCGGGACAGGTCCCCTACGAGCAGTACTTC. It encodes CASSFAGQVPYEQYF.

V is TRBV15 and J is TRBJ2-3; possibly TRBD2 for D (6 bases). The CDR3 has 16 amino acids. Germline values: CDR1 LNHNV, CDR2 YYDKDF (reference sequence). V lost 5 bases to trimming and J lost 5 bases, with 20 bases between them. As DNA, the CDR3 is TGTGCCACCAGCGGCCATAACACCGGAGGGAGAGATACGCAGTATTTT. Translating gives CATSGHNTGGRDTQYF.

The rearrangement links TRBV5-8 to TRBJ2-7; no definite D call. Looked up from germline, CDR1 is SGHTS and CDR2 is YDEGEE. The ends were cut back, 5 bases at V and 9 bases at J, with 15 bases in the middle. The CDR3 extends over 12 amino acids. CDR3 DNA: TGTGCCAGCAGTTATTTGAGGTCGGGGCAGTACTTC. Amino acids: CASSYLRSGQYF.

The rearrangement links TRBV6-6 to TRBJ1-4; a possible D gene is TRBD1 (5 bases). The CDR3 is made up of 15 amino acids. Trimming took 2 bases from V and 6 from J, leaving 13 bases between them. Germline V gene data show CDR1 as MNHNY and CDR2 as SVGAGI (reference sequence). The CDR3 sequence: CASSYTTEGYEKLFF. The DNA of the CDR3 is TGTGCCAGCAGTTACACTACGGAGGGGTATGAAAAACTGTTTTTT.

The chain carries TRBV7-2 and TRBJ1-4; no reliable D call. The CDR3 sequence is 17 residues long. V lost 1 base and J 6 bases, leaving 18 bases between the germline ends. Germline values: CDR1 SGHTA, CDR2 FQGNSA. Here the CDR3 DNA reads TGTGCCAGCAGCTTAGATGGCGTTGGAGGCGGCTATGAAAAACTGTTTTTT. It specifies CASSLDGVGGGYEKLFF. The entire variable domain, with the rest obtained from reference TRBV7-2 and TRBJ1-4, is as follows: GAGVSQSPSNKVTEKGKDVELRCDPISGHTALYWYRQSLGQGLEFLIYFQGNSAPDKSGLPSDRFSAERTGGSVSTLTIQRTQQEDSAVYLCASSLDGVGGGYEKLFFGSGTQLSVL.

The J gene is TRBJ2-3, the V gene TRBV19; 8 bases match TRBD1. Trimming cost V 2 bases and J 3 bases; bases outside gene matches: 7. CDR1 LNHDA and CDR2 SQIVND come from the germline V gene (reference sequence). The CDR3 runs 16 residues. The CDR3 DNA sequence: TGTGCCAGTAGTATAAGGCAGGGGGCGAGGACAGATACGCAGTATTTT. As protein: CASSIRQGARTDTQYF. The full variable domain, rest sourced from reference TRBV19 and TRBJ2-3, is DGGITQSPKYLFRKEGQNVTLSCEQNLNHDAMYWYRQDPGQGLRLIYYSQIVNDFQKGDIAEGYSVSREKKESFPLTVTSAQKNPTAFYLCASSIRQGARTDTQYFGPGTRLTVL.

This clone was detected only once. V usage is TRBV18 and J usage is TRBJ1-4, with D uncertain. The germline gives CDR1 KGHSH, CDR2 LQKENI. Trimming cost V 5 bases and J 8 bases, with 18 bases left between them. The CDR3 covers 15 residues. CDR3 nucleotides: TGTGCCAGCTCAAAAGAGGCACTCGAGCGCGAAAAACTGTTTTTT. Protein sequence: CASSKEALEREKLFF.

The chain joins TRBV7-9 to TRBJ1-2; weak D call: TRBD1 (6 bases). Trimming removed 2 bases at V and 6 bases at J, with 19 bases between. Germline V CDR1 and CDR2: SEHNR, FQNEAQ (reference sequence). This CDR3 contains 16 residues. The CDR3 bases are TGTGCCAGCAGCTTACTCGGGACGGACAGAAATCATGGCTACACCTTC. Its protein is CASSLLGTDRNHGYTF.

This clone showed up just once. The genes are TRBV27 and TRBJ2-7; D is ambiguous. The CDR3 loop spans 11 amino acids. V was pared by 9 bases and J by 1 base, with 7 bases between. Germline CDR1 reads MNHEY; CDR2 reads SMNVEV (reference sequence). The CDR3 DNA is TGTGCCAGACTTCAATCCTACGAGCAGTACTTC. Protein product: CARLQSYEQYF.